This T cell receptor (beta chain) comes out of a study of T cell responses to AZD1222 COVID-19 vaccine. Assay: immunoSEQ multiplex PCR; the TCRdb copy retains only in-frame clones and omits some. There are roughly 45,000 clones in the sample; around four fifths occur only once, and approximately 20% lies in the top ten. Whole-study results and caveats: Receipt of two AZD1222 doses was followed by a rise in Spike-specific TCR breadth and depth. There were mostly white British donors and more females than males, and clonal diversity was possibly underestimated. Spike was spanned by vaccine-associated CD4 TCRs, which were dominant at 160-218 and 743-854.

In the case of this clone: What it recognizes is unknown.

The CDR3 loop spans 20 amino acids. V lost 4 bases and J lost 2, with 29 bases in between. Germline V gene lookup returns CDR1 SGDLS and CDR2 YYNGEE. The receptor's source is an adult who received the AZD1222 COVID-19 vaccine. The starting material was peripheral blood, obtained 28 days after the second AZD1222 dose. The gene calls are TRBV9 and TRBJ2-3; tentatively, D is TRBD2 (8 bases). CDR3 bases: TGTGCCAGCAGCCCGCGGACAGGACCCGGGGTAGCGGGGCCCACAGATACGCAGTATTTT. Protein product: CASSPRTGPGVAGPTDTQYF.